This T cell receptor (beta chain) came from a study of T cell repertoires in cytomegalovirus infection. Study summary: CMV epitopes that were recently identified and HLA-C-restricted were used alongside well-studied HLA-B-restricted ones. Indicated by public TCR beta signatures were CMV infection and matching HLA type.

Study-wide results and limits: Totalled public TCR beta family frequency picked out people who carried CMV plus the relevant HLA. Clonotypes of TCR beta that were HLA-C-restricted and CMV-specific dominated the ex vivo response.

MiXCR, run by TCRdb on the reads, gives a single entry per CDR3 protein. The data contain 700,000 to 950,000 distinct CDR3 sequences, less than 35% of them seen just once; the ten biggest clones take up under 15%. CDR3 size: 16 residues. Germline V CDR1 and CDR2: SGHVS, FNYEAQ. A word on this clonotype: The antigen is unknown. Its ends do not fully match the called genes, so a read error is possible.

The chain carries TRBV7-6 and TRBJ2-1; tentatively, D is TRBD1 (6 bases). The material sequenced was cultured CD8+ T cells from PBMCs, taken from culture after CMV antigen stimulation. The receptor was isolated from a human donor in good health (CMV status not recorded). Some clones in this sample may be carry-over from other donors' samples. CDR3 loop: CASSFNRETPYNEQFF. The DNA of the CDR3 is TGTGCTAGCAGCTTTAACAGGGAAACCCCTTACAATGAGCAGTTCTTC.